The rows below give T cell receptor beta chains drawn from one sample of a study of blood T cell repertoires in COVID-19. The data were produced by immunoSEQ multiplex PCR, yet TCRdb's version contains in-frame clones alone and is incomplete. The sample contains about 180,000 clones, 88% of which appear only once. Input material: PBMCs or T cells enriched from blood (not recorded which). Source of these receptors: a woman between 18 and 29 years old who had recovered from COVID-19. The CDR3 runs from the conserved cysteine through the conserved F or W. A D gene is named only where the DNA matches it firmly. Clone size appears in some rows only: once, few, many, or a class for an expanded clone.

CDR3 protein: CASSLFPDRSGNTIYF; CDR3 DNA: TGTGCCAGCAGCTTATTTCCGGACAGATCTGGAAACACCATATATTTT; clone size: once; V gene: TRBV7-8; D gene: -; J gene: TRBJ1-3; CDR3 length: 16
CDR3 protein: CASSSPPGTGTWGLQHF; CDR3 DNA: TGTGCCAGCAGTTCCCCTCCGGGGACAGGGACGTGGGGGCTCCAGCATTTT; clone size: few; V gene: TRBV28; D gene: TRBD1; J gene: TRBJ1-5; CDR3 length: 17
CDR3 protein: CASSWASGGADTQYF; CDR3 DNA: TGTGCCAGCAGTTGGGCTAGCGGGGGGGCAGATACGCAGTATTTT; clone size: once; V gene: TRBV27; D gene: TRBD2; J gene: TRBJ2-3; CDR3 length: 15
CDR3 protein: CASRATGGVVYGYTF; CDR3 DNA: TGTGCCAGCAGAGCGACAGGGGGCGTCGTCTATGGCTACACCTTC; clone size: few; V gene: TRBV2; D gene: TRBD1; J gene: TRBJ1-2; CDR3 length: 15
CDR3 protein: CASRLDRGSYEQYF; CDR3 DNA: TGTGCCAGCAGACTGGACAGGGGCTCCTACGAGCAGTACTTC; clone size: -; V gene: TRBV6-5; D gene: TRBD1; J gene: TRBJ2-7; CDR3 length: 14
CDR3 protein: CASSPGGKLLDEQYF; CDR3 DNA: TGTGCCAGCAGCCCGGGCGGGAAGCTCCTGGACGAGCAGTACTTC; clone size: -; V gene: TRBV2; D gene: -; J gene: TRBJ2-7; CDR3 length: 15
CDR3 protein: CASRPLGETEKLFF; CDR3 DNA: TGTGCCAGCAGACCACTCGGAGAGACTGAAAAACTGTTTTTT; clone size: -; V gene: TRBV6-5; D gene: -; J gene: TRBJ1-4; CDR3 length: 14
CDR3 protein: CASSQEARGGNQPQHF; CDR3 DNA: TGCGCCAGCAGCCAAGAGGCCAGGGGTGGTAATCAGCCCCAGCATTTT; clone size: -; V gene: TRBV4-3; D gene: -; J gene: TRBJ1-5; CDR3 length: 16
CDR3 protein: CASSLHSSYNEQFF; CDR3 DNA: TGTGCCAGCAGCCTACACAGCTCCTACAATGAGCAGTTCTTC; clone size: -; V gene: TRBV9; D gene: -; J gene: TRBJ2-1; CDR3 length: 14
CDR3 protein: CASSSDLSGGGDTQYF; CDR3 DNA: TGTGCCAGCAGCTCGGATCTTAGCGGGGGAGGGGATACGCAGTATTTT; clone size: -; V gene: TRBV7-9; D gene: TRBD2; J gene: TRBJ2-3; CDR3 length: 16
CDR3 protein: CASSYGGVVNTEAFF; CDR3 DNA: TGTGCCAGCAGTTACGGCGGGGTGGTGAACACTGAAGCTTTCTTT; clone size: -; V gene: TRBV6-5; D gene: -; J gene: TRBJ1-1; CDR3 length: 15
CDR3 protein: CASSRQGFGTEAFF; CDR3 DNA: TGTGCCAGCAGCCGCCAGGGTTTTGGCACTGAAGCTTTCTTT; clone size: -; V gene: TRBV14; D gene: -; J gene: TRBJ1-1; CDR3 length: 14
CDR3 protein: CASSSKLVWYQETQYF; CDR3 DNA: TGTGCCAGCAGCTCGAAACTCGTATGGTACCAAGAGACCCAGTACTTC; clone size: -; V gene: TRBV6-2/TRBV6-3; D gene: -; J gene: TRBJ2-5; CDR3 length: 16
CDR3 protein: CASTRYYGYTF; CDR3 DNA: TGTGCCAGTACCAGGTACTATGGCTACACCTTC; clone size: -; V gene: TRBV28; D gene: -; J gene: TRBJ1-2; CDR3 length: 11
CDR3 protein: CARRGLAGGPNEQFF; CDR3 DNA: TGTGCCAGGAGGGGACTAGCGGGAGGGCCAAATGAGCAGTTCTTC; clone size: -; V gene: TRBV30; D gene: TRBD2; J gene: TRBJ2-1; CDR3 length: 15
CDR3 protein: CASSLGTDTQYF; CDR3 DNA: TGTGCCAGCAGTCTTGGCACAGATACGCAGTATTTT; clone size: -; V gene: TRBV12-3/TRBV12-4; D gene: -; J gene: TRBJ2-3; CDR3 length: 12
CDR3 protein: CASALGGTQHF; CDR3 DNA: TGTGCCAGCGCCCTAGGAGGGACCCAGCATTTT; clone size: many; V gene: TRBV6-6; D gene: -; J gene: TRBJ1-5; CDR3 length: 11
CDR3 protein: CASSQVQGTNQPQHF; CDR3 DNA: TGCGCCAGCAGCCAAGTCCAAGGGACTAATCAGCCCCAGCATTTT; clone size: -; V gene: TRBV4-1; D gene: -; J gene: TRBJ1-5; CDR3 length: 15